This TCR beta chain was observed in a study of shared clonotypes between healthy human individuals. Study-wide background: CD8 memory received one plate per donor, CD8 naive two, CD4 memory three and CD4 naive three. Study outcomes and limitations: In several donors, around 5% of naive CD4 clonotypes appeared in common. Sorted-subset sequencing, rarefaction showed, was incomplete despite large depth. Larger estimated richness was generally recorded for naive subsets relative to memory subsets.

CD45RO-negative, CCR7-selected cells formed the naive CD8 fraction, which excluded terminally differentiated effector memory CD45RA+ cells. Profiled with immunoSEQ multiplex PCR; TCRdb holds only in-frame clones, not every one. Here the sample spans under 600,000 clones, about 98% being singletons. Remarks on this clone: Its specificity is not known.

Germline V gene lookup returns CDR1 SEHNR and CDR2 FQNEAQ (reference sequence). Trimming removed 5 bases at V and 0 bases at J, with 8 bases between. This CDR3 has 15 residues. This receptor was taken from a man aged 30-40 years in good health. Sequencing was done on a sample of naive CD8+ T cells sorted from blood. This rearrangement joins TRBV7-9 to TRBJ2-6; D remains unclear. The CDR3 loop is CASSQQLSGANVLTF. The CDR3 DNA reads as TGTGCCAGCAGCCAACAGCTCTCTGGGGCCAACGTCCTGACTTTC.